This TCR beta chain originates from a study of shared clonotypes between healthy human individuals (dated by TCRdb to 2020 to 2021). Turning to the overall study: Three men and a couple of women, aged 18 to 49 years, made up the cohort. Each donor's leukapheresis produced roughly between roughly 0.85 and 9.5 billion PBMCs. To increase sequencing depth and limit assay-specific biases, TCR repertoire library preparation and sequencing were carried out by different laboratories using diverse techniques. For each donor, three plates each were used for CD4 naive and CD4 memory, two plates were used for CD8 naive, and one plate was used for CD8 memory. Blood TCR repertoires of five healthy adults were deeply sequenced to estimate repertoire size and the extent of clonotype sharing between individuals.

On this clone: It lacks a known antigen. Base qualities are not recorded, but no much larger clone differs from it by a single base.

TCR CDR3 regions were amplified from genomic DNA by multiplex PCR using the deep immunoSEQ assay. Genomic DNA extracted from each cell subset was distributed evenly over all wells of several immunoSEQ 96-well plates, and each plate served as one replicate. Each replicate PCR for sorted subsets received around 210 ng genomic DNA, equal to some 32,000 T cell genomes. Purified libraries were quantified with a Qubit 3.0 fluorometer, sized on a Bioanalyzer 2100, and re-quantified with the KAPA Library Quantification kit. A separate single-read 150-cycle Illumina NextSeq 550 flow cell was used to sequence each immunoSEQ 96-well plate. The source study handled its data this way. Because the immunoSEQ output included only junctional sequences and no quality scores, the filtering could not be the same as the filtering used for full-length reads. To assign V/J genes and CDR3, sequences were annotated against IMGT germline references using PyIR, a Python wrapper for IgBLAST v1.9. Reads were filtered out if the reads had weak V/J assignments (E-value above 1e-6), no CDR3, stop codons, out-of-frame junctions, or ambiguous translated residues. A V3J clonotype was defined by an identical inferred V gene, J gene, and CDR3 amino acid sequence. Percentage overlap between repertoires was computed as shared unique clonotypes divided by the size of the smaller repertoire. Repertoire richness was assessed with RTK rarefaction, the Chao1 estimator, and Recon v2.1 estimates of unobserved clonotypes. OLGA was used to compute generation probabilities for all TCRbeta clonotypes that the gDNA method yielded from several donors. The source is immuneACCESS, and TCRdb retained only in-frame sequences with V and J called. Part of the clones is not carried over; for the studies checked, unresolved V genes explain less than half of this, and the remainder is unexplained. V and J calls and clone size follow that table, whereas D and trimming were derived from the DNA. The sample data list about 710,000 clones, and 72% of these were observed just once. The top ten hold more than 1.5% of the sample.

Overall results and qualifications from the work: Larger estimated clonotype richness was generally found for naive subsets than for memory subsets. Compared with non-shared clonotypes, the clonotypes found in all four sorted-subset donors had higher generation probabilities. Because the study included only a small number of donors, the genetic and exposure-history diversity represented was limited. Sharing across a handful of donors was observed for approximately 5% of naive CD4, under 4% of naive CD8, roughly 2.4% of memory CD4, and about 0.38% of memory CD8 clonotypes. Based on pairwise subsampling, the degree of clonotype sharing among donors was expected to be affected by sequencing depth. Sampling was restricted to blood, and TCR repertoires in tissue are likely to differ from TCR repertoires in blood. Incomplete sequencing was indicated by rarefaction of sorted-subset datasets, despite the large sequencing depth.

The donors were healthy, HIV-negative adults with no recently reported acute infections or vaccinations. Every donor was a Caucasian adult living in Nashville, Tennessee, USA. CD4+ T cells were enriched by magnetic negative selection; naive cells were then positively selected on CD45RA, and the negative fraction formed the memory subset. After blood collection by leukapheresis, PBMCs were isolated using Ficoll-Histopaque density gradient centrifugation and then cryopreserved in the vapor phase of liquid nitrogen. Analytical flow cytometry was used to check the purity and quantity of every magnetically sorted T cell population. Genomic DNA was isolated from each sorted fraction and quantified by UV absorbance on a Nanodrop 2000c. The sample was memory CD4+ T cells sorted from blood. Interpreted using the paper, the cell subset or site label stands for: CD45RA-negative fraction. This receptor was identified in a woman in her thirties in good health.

The CDR3 here reads CASSKWPMQVPEDYEQYF. The nucleotide sequence reads TGTGCCAGCAGCAAATGGCCCATGCAGGTCCCCGAAGACTACGAGCAGTACTTC. This receptor chain uses TRBV21-1 and TRBJ2-7; the table assigns TRBD1, which was not confirmed against the DNA. TRBV21-1 is labeled a pseudogene. CDR3 length: 18 amino acids, cysteine to phenylalanine. Just CDR3 DNA is preserved here, 54 bases in frame from base 1.